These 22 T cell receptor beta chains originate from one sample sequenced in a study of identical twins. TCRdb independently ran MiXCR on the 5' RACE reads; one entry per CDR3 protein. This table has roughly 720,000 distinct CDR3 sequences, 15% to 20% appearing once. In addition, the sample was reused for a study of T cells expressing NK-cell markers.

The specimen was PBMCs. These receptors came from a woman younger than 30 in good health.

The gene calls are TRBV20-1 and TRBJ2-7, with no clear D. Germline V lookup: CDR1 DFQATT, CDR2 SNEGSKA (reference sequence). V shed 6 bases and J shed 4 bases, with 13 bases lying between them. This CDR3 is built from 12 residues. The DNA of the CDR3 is TGCAGTGCCGCCTTTGTGGATTACGAGCAGTACTTC. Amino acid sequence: CSAAFVDYEQYF.

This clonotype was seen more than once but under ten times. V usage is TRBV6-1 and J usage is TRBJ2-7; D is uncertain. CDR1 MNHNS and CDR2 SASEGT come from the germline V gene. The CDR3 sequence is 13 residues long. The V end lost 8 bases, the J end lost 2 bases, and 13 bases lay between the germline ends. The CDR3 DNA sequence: TGTGCCAGCGGGCCAGTTGGTACCTACGAGCAGTACTTC. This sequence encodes CASGPVGTYEQYF.

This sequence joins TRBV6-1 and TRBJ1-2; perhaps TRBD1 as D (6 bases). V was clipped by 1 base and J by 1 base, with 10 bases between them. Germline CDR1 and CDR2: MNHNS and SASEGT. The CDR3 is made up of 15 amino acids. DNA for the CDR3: TGTGCCAGCAGTGAAGTGATAGGGGGTAACTATGGCTACACCTTC. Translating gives CASSEVIGGNYGYTF.

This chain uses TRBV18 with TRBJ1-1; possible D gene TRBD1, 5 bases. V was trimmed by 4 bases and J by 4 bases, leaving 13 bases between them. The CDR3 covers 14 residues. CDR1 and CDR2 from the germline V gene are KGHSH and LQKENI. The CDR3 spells CASSRATVGTEAFF. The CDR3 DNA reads TGTGCCAGCTCACGCGCGACAGTGGGCACTGAAGCTTTCTTT.

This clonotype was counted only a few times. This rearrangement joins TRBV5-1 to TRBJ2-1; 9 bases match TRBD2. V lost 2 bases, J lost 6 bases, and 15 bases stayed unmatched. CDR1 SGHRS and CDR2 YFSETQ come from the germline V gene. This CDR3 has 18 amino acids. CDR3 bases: TGCGCCAGCAGCTTCTATGCATTTGTAGGCGGGAGGGCCAATGAGCAGTTCTTC. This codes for CASSFYAFVGGRANEQFF.

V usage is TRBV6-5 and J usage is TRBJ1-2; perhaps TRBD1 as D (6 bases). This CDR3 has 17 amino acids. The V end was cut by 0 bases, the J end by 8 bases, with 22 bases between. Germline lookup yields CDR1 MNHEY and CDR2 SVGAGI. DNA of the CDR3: TGTGCCAGCAGTTACTCGAGGGGGGTGGGGGCAATTTTCGGCTACACCTTC. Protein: CASSYSRGVGAIFGYTF.

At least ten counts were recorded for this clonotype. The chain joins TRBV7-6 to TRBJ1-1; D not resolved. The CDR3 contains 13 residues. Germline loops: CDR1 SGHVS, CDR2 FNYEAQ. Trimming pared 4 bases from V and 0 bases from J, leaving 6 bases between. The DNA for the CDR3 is TGTGCCAGCAGCTCCGAAGTGAACACTGAAGCTTTCTTT. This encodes CASSSEVNTEAFF. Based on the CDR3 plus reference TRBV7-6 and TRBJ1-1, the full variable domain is GAGVSQSPRYKVTKRGQDVALRCDPISGHVSLYWYRQALGQGPEFLTYFNYEAQQDKSGLPNDRFSAERPEGSISTLTIQRTEQRDSAMYRCASSSEVNTEAFFGQGTRLTVV.

The CDR3 bases are TGTGCCAGCAGTTTTAGCGGGACAGAAAATGAAAAACTGTTTTTT. Translating it yields CASSFSGTENEKLFF. This chain uses TRBV6-5 with TRBJ1-4, with 7 bases that match TRBD1. CDR3 length equals 15 residues. Germline assignment: CDR1 MNHEY and CDR2 SVGAGI. The junction had 7 bases not matched to a gene; V was cut back by 4 bases and J by 5 bases.

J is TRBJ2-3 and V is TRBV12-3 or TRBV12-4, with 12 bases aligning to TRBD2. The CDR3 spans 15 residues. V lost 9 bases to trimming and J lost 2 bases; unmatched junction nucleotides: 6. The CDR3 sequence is CASLLAGGPTDTQYF. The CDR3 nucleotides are TGTGCCAGTCTCCTAGCGGGAGGGCCCACAGATACGCAGTATTTT.

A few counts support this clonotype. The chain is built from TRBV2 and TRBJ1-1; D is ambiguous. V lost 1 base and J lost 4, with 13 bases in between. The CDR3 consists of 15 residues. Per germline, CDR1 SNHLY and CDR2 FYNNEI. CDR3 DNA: TGTGCCAGCAGTGAAGAGGTAGGGTCGGGCACTGAAGCTTTCTTT. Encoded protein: CASSEEVGSGTEAFF.

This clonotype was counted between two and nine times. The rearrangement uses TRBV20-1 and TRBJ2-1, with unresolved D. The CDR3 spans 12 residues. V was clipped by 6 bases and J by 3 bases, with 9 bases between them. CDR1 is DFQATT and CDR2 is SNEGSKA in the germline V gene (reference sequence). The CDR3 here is CSAPSDYNEQFF. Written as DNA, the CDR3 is TGCAGTGCCCCCTCGGACTACAATGAGCAGTTCTTC.

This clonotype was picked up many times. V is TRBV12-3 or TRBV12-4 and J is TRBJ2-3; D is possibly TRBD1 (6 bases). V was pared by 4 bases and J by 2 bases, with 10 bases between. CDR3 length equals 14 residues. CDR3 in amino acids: CASSYGQITDTQYF. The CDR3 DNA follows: TGTGCCAGCAGTTACGGACAGATCACAGATACGCAGTATTTT.

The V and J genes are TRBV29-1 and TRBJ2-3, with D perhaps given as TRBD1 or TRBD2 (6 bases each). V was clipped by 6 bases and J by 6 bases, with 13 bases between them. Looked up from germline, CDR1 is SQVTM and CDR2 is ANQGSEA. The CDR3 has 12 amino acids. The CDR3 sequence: CSVHRGRDTQYF. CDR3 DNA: TGCAGCGTCCATCGGGGGCGTGATACGCAGTATTTT.

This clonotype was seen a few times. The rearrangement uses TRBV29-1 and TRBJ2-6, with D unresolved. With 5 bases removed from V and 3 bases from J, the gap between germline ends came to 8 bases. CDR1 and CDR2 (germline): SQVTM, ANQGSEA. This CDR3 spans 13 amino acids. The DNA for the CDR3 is TGCAGCGTTTTACGACATGGGGCCAACGTCCTGACTTTC. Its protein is CSVLRHGANVLTF.

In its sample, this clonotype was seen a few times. The CDR3 DNA sequence: TGTGCCAGCAGGCTGTGGACCTATGGCTACACCTTC. It specifies CASRLWTYGYTF. This chain links TRBV6-2 or TRBV6-3 with TRBJ1-2; D is undetermined. V was trimmed by 6 bases and J by 4 bases, leaving 9 bases between them. The germline CDR1 and CDR2 sequences are MNHEY and SVGEGT. The CDR3 consists of 12 residues.

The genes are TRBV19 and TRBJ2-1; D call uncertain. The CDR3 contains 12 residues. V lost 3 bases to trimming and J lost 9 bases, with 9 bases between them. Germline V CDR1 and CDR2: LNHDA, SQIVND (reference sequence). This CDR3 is CASSISPGEQFF. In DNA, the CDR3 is TGTGCCAGTAGTATTTCCCCGGGTGAGCAGTTCTTC.

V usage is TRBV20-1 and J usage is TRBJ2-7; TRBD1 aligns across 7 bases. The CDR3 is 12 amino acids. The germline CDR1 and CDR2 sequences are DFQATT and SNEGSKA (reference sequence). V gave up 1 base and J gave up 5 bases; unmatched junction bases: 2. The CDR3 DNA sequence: TGCAGTGCTAGAGTTGACAGGGACGAGCAGTACTTC. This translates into CSARVDRDEQYF.

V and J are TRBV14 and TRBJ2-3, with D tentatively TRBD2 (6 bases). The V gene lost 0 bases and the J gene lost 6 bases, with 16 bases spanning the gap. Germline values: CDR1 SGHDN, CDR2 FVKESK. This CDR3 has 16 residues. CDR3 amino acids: CASSQDRLAYSDTQYF. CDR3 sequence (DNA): TGTGCCAGCAGCCAAGATAGGCTAGCGTACTCCGATACGCAGTATTTT.

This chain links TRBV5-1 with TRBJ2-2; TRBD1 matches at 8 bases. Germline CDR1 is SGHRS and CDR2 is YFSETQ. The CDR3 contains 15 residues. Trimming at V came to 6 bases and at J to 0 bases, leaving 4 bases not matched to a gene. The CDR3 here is CASTGGLSNTGELFF. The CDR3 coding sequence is TGCGCCAGCACAGGGGGCCTATCGAACACCGGGGAGCTGTTTTTT.

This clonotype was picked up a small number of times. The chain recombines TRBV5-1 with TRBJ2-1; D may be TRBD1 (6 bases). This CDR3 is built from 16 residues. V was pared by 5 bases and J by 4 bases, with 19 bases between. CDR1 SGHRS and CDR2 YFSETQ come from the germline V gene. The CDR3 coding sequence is TGCGCCAGCAGTTCAATTAAGGACAGCGGATACAATGAGCAGTTCTTC. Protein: CASSSIKDSGYNEQFF.

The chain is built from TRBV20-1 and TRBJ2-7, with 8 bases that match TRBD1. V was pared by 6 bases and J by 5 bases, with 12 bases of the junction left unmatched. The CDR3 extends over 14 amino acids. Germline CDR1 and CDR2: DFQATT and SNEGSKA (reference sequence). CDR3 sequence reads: CSASWGTGGDEQYF. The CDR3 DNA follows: TGCAGTGCCTCATGGGGGACAGGAGGCGACGAGCAGTACTTC.

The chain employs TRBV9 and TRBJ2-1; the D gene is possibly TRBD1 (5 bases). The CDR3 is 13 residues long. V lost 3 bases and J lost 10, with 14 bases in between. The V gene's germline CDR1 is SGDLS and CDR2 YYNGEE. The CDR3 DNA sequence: TGTGCCAGCAGCGAAGGGGCCGAAGGGGAGCAGTTCTTC. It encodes CASSEGAEGEQFF.